A single T cell receptor (beta chain) is shown here with its context. Its antigen is still unknown. Method: immunoSEQ multiplex PCR; TCRdb's copy keeps in-frame clones and lacks some. The table shows some 500,000 clones, with 75% to 90% occurring only once. This sample stems from a study of Ad26.COV2.S vaccination and SARS-CoV-2 variants. Broader study findings: Relative to placebo recipients, vaccine recipients exhibited elevated spike-specific TCR breadth.

Germline V gene lookup returns CDR1 SGHNT and CDR2 YENEEA. Germline trimming cut 1 base from V and 8 bases from J; bases unmatched to any gene: 6. The CDR3 contains 14 residues. Treatment of the sample: roughly 20 received Ad26.COV2.S at low or high dose, single or two shots; 5 received placebo; per-sample allocation not given. Following the first vaccine or placebo injection, samples were taken on day 63. An adult aged 18-55 years in Boston served as the donor. Sequencing was performed on peripheral blood, taken in a trial of Ad26.COV2.S vaccine versus placebo. V usage is TRBV11-3 and J usage is TRBJ2-3, with 7 bases fitting TRBD2. The sequence came from a person between 18 and 59 years old who received the Ad26.COV2.S COVID-19 vaccine or a placebo. The CDR3, as DNA: TGTGCCAGCAGCTTAGGACTAGCCGTGGTTACGCAGTATTTT. Amino acid sequence: CASSLGLAVVTQYF.